This TCR beta chain stems from a study of blood T cell repertoires in COVID-19. Background on the study: Acute and convalescent COVID-19 specimens originated in the United States, Italy and Spain. T cells, B-cell-depleted T cells, or PBMCs provided the cDNA or gDNA that served as material.

Authors' data handling: Amplifying reference gene primers gave estimates of nucleated cell counts. Generated by immunoSEQ multiplex PCR, the TCRdb table keeps only in-frame clones and is missing some. The V and J calls and clone size are taken from that table; D and trimming were inferred from the DNA. The repertoire holds about 120,000 clones, around 77% seen once, with roughly 7.9% in the top ten. CDR3 length equals 18 residues. The ends lost 0 bases at V and 3 bases at J; junction bases unmatched: 14. This clone has only one observation. The V and J genes are TRBV23-1 and TRBJ2-7; TRBD2 aligns across 7 bases. TRBV23-1 is an ORF, and what it does is uncertain. The material sequenced was peripheral blood. The source is a human donor in a cohort sampled during active COVID-19. In DNA form, the CDR3 reads TGCGCCAGCAGTCAATCCGGGGCTAGCGGAAAGAGCGGCTACGAGCAGTACTTC. As protein: CASSQSGASGKSGYEQYF.